This T cell receptor beta chain was sequenced during a study of blood T cell repertoires in COVID-19. The overall study: Collection of acute and convalescent COVID-19 samples took place in the United States, Italy and Spain. In each case, the material was cDNA or gDNA derived from T cells, B-cell-depleted T cells, or PBMCs.

This clone was observed once. Germline-derived CDR1 and CDR2 are SEHNR and FQNEAQ (reference sequence). V was clipped by 1 base and J by 6 bases, with 7 bases between them. The CDR3 covers 12 residues. In the original processing: Estimation of nucleated cell counts relied on the amplification of reference gene primers. Sequencing was performed with immunoSEQ multiplex PCR; in TCRdb, only in-frame clones are kept and a portion is missing. V and J calls and clone size are as listed in that table; D and trimming were resolved from the DNA. The sample contains some 290,000 clones, 85% to 90% of which appear only once.

Sequenced: peripheral blood. The chain employs TRBV7-9 and TRBJ2-7; the D gene is possibly TRBD1 (6 bases). This TCR came from a young man with active or convalescent COVID-19. The CDR3 loop is CASSLEQGEQYF. The CDR3 DNA reads TGTGCCAGCAGCTTAGAACAGGGCGAGCAGTACTTC.